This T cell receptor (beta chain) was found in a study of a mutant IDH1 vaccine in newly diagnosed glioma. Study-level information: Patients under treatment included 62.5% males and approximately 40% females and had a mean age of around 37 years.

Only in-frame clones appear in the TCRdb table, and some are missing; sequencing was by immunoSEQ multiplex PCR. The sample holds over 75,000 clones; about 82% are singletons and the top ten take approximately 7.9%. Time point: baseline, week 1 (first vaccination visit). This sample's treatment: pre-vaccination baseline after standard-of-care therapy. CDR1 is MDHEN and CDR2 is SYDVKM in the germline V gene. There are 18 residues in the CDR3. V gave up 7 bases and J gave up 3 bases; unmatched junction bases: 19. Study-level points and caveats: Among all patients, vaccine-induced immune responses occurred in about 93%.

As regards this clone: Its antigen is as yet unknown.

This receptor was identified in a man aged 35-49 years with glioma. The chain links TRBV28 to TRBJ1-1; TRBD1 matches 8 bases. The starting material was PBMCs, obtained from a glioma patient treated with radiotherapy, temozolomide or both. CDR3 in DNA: TGTGCCAGCACCCAGTATCCGATGGGGACAGGTTATCACACTGAAGCTTTCTTT. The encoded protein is CASTQYPMGTGYHTEAFF.